Shown below are 9 T cell receptor beta chains from a single sample sequenced in a study of cytomegalovirus exposure and HLA in healthy donors. The PCR was carried out with 60 Vbeta primers and 13 Jbeta primers. This table comes from immunoSEQ multiplex PCR, and its TCRdb copy is limited to in-frame clones, with some not included. The profile covers about 120,000 clones, with about 68% appearing a single time and more than 8% taken by the ten largest. The sequencing sample was made of PBMCs. Every receptor here comes from a woman aged 35 to 49 in good health and CMV-seropositive.

This clone was observed a few times. The rearrangement joins TRBV5-1 to TRBJ1-1; 7 nucleotides match TRBD1. This CDR3 region has 18 residues. Trimming cost V 0 bases and J 1 base; bases outside gene matches: 12. The germline CDR1 and CDR2 sequences are SGHRS and YFSETQ. The CDR3 sequence: CASSLGGTMTGRNTEAFF. The DNA for the CDR3 is TGCGCCAGCAGCTTGGGGGGGACCATGACAGGGAGGAACACTGAAGCTTTCTTT.

CDR3 DNA sequence: TGTGCCAGCAGCCCAGACAGACAAAGCTATGGCTACACCTTC. It codes for CASSPDRQSYGYTF. The chain employs TRBV7-8 and TRBJ1-2; tentatively, D is TRBD1 (5 bases). Trimming removed 5 bases at V and 4 bases at J, with 14 bases between. The CDR3 has 14 residues. CDR1 is SGHVS, CDR2 FQNEAQ, per germline.

The chain is built from TRBV25-1 and TRBJ2-7, with D maybe TRBD2 (7 bases). CDR3 size: 17 residues. The germline V and J ends were trimmed by 1 base and 2 bases, with 18 bases remaining between them. CDR1 and CDR2 from the germline V gene are MGHDK and SYGVNS. The CDR3 DNA reads TGTGCCAGCAGTGAATGGACTTGGGAGGGGGGCGCCTACGAGCAGTACTTC. This sequence encodes CASSEWTWEGGAYEQYF.

This chain joins TRBV27 and TRBJ2-3; D is ambiguous. The germline CDR1 and CDR2 sequences are MNHEY and SMNVEV (reference sequence). The CDR3 loop spans 15 amino acids. V shed 2 bases and J shed 0 bases, with 9 bases lying between them. CDR3: CASSLLRHSTDTQYF. The CDR3 nucleotides read TGTGCCAGCAGTTTACTTCGACACAGCACAGATACGCAGTATTTT.

The chain has TRBV5-6 and TRBJ2-1; 7 nucleotides align to TRBD2. After removal of 5 bases from V and 10 bases from J, the junction contained 12 bases not matched to a gene. CDR1 SGHDT and CDR2 YYEEEE come from the germline V gene. This CDR3 region has 14 residues. In DNA, the CDR3 is TGTGCCAGCAGGATCCTAGCGGCGCACGGAGAGCAGTTCTTC. This codes for CASRILAAHGEQFF.

This clone was found a few times. The genes are TRBV14 and TRBJ2-1, with a possible D match to TRBD2 (5 bases). Germline CDR1 reads SGHDN; CDR2 reads FVKESK. CDR3 length: 16 amino acids. Trimming removed 4 bases at V and 1 base at J, with 14 bases between. CDR3 protein: CASSLLGRGSYNEQFF. CDR3 in DNA: TGTGCCAGCAGCCTTTTGGGGAGAGGGTCCTACAATGAGCAGTTCTTC.

CDR3 loop: CASSYSTGNYEQYF. CDR3 coding DNA: TGTGCCAGCAGCTATTCCACAGGGAACTACGAGCAGTACTTC. The chain links TRBV6-6 to TRBJ2-7; D possibly corresponds to TRBD1 (6 bases). Germline V gene sequence: CDR1 MNHNY, CDR2 SVGAGI (reference sequence). The CDR3 is 14 residues long. V lost 6 bases to trimming and J lost 3 bases, with 15 bases between them.

V gene TRBV27 combines with J gene TRBJ1-4; 7 bases align to TRBD1. V was clipped by 6 bases and J by 3 bases; unmatched bases: 4. The germline V gene encodes CDR1 MNHEY and CDR2 SMNVEV (reference sequence). The CDR3 sequence is 14 residues long. CDR3 DNA sequence: TGTGCCAGCAGCCAACAGGGGTCTAATGAAAAACTGTTTTTT. Protein sequence: CASSQQGSNEKLFF.

This chain uses TRBV5-1 with TRBJ1-3, with 7 bases identical to TRBD1. Trimming removed 0 bases from V and 2 bases from J; junction bases left unmatched: 8. Germline CDR1 SGHRS, CDR2 YFSETQ. This CDR3 comprises 17 residues. As DNA, the CDR3 is TGCGCCAGCAGCTTGGTTGGACAGGATCCCACTGGAAACACCATATATTTT. Its protein product is CASSLVGQDPTGNTIYF.